This TCR beta chain was sequenced during a study of beta chain features in type 1 diabetes (dated by TCRdb to between 2018 and 2020). Background on the whole study: No differences in mean age, gender distribution, total cell number or subset yield were found between patients and healthy donors. Naive and central memory subsets were obtained from all 30 or so donors, but regulatory and stem cell-like memory subsets were isolated from only 8 patients and 8 healthy donors. In the study, TCRB repertoires of sorted circulating CD4+ T cell subsets from recently diagnosed type 1 diabetes patients were compared with those of matched healthy donors. Across all samples, roughly 110,000,000 sorted cells were examined, and cell number per subset correlated strongly with RNA yield. General findings and caveats noted by the study authors: The naive, central memory and regulatory TCRB repertoires appeared to resemble one another more closely among patients than among healthy donors. A moderate but significant shortening of TCRB CDR3 length was observed in type 1 diabetes patients in all four CD4+ subsets. PCR might favor shorter templates, but patient and control samples were amplified and corrected together, so any skew would affect both groups equally. Because cDNA was sequenced instead of genomic DNA, activated cells with high expression could be over-represented, although the groups did not differ in activation or CD3 levels. Because small numbers of individuals were included in the HLA sub-analyses, any influence of HLA type on TCRB rearrangement was left unresolved. Fewer insertions and more nucleotide deletions at VDJ recombination sites were observed in patients with type 1 diabetes, implying thymic rearrangement abnormalities.

From each donor, a single peripheral blood sample of about 110 mL on average was drawn into heparinised tubes. Naive, central memory, regulatory and stem cell-like memory CD4+ T cells were sorted on a BD FACSAria II using a panel including CD45RO, CCR7, CD25, CD127, CD95 and CD27. All sorted populations exceeded 95% purity. PBMCs were separated immediately by Lymphoprep density gradient centrifugation and were stained directly, without being cultured. Samples were stained and sorted in pairs, with one healthy donor and one patient per experiment, so that batch effects were minimized. The entire isolated RNA was reverse transcribed using the High Capacity cDNA Reverse Transcription Kit, and thus expressed TCRB transcripts were sequenced. Deep immunoSEQ sequencing was applied to naive, central memory and regulatory T cell samples, giving an average of about 3.4 million total reads per sample. After sorted cells were lysed in RLT buffer, RNA was extracted with DNase-treated RNeasy Micro or Mini kits, with the choice depending on cell number. To prevent cross-contamination, each cell subset was processed individually, whereas patient and healthy donor samples were processed jointly. The immunoSEQ multiplex PCR was used to amplify TCRB sequences from cDNA, yielding 87-bp fragments that span the CDR3 region. The amplicons were sequenced using the Illumina HiSeq platform. The study's own analysis went as follows. Synthetic template baselines were used to correct PCR bias computationally, reads within Hamming distance 2 were collapsed, and singletons that could not be merged were discarded. Reads were aligned against IMGT to assign V, D and J genes, CDR3 length and insertions or deletions at six rearrangement sites. Clonotype counts were normalized to sorted cell number within each subset before computing true diversity and Gini coefficients with the tcR R package. The overlap coefficient, calculated on TCRB nucleotide sequences, was used to measure repertoire sharing. This is the immuneACCESS table as TCRdb keeps it, with only in-frame sequences that have V and J called. A part of the clones is gone; compared with another copy, unresolved V genes explain less than half, and the rest is unexplained. The D gene and trimming were derived from the DNA, and the V and J assignments and clone size from that table. The sample contains 310,000 or so clones, roughly 8% of them found a single time. The ten top clones hold approximately 0.47% of the sample.

Comment on this clone: Its antigen is still unknown. No quality values exist for individual bases; no much larger clone is one base distant.

The CDR3 contains 13 residues, cysteine and phenylalanine counted. This entry keeps only the CDR3 DNA: 39 bases, framed from base 1. V trim: 3 bases; J trim: 7 bases; unmatched bases: 3. CDR1 MDHEN and CDR2 SYDVKM were looked up in the germline V gene. This receptor was identified in a young woman in good health. The sequence is built from TRBV28 and TRBJ2-1; 7 bases in the middle match TRBD1. Source material: central memory CD4+ T cells from blood. The nucleotide sequence is TGTGCCAGCAGTTTGACAGGGCTAAATGAGCAGTTCTTC. The resulting protein is CASSLTGLNEQFF.